Given below is one T cell receptor (beta chain) in context. The target antigen is unknown. The source of the sample is a study of CD4 T cells in relation to SARS-CoV-2 and coronaviruses. Trimming shortened V by 4 bases and J by 2 bases, and 12 bases separated the two germline ends. Germline CDR1 MGHRA, CDR2 YSYEKL. The CDR3 contains 14 residues. Sequencing was performed with immunoSEQ multiplex PCR; in TCRdb, only in-frame clones are kept and a portion is missing. Altogether roughly 18,000 clones are present, about 80% being singletons, with the ten largest covering around 30%. CD4+ T cells from unexposed donors were obtained before the COVID-19 pandemic (2011-2018). CD4+ T cells were isolated from the cells after more than nine days of culture.

This TCR was recovered from a human donor in good health. Sequenced: CD4+ T cells from PBMCs, cultured in vitro. The J gene is TRBJ2-7, the V gene TRBV4-1, with D hard to call. The CDR3 region has the DNA TGCGCCAGCAGCCCCCCTGCTGGGCCCTACGAGCAGTACTTC. This encodes CASSPPAGPYEQYF.